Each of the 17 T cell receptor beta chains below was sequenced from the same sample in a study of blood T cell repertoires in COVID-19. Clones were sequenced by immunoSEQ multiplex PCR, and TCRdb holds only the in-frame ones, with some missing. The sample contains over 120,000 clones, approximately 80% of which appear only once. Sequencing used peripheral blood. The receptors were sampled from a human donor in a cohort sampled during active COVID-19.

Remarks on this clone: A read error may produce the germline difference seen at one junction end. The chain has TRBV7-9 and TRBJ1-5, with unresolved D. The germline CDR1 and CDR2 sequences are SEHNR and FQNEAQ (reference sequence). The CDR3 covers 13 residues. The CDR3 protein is CASSQSSSQPQHF. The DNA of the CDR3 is TGTGCCAGCAGCCAGAGTAGCAGTCAGCCCCAGCATTTT.

The CDR3 spells CASRGGQGQNTGELFF. The CDR3 DNA follows: TGTGCCAGCAGGGGAGGACAGGGACAGAACACCGGGGAGCTGTTTTTT. The V call is TRBV7-9, the J call TRBJ2-2; TRBD1 agrees at 8 bases. This CDR3 has 16 residues. Germline CDR1 is SEHNR and CDR2 is FQNEAQ (reference sequence). V lost 6 bases, J lost 1 base, and 7 bases stayed unmatched. The entire variable domain, with the rest obtained from reference TRBV7-9 and TRBJ2-2, is as follows: DTGVSQNPRHKITKRGQNVTFRCDPISEHNRLYWYRQTLGQGPEFLTYFQNEAQLEKSRLLSDRFSAERPKGSFSTLEIQRTEQGDSAMYLCASRGGQGQNTGELFFGEGSRLTVL.

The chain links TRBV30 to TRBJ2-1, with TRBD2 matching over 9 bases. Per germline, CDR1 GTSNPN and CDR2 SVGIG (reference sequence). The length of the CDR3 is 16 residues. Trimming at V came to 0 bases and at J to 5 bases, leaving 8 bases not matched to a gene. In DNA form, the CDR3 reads TGTGCCTGGAGTGTAATTGCGGGAGGGGGCCACAATGAGCAGTTCTTC. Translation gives CAWSVIAGGGHNEQFF. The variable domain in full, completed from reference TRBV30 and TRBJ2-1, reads SQTIHQWPATLVQPVGSPLSLECTVEGTSNPNLYWYRQAAGRGLQLLFYSVGIGQISSEVPQNLSASRPQDRQFILSSKKLLLSDSGFYLCAWSVIAGGGHNEQFFGPGTRLTVL.

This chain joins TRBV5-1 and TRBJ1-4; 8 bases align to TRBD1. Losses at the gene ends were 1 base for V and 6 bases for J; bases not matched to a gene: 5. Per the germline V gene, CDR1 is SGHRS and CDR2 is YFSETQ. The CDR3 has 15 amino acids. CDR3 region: CASSLIPGGHEKLFF. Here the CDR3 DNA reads TGCGCCAGCAGCTTGATTCCAGGGGGCCATGAAAAACTGTTTTTT. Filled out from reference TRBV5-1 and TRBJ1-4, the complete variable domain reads KAGVTQTPRYLIKTRGQQVTLSCSPISGHRSVSWYQQTPGQGLQFLFEYFSETQRNKGNFPGRFSGRQFSNSRSEMNVSTLELGDSALYLCASSLIPGGHEKLFFGSGTQLSVL.

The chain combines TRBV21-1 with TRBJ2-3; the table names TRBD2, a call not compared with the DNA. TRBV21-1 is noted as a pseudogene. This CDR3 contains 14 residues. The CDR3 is CASSKGGGGRPQYF. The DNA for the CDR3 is TGTGCCAGCAGCAAAGGGGGCGGGGGGCGACCGCAGTATTTT.

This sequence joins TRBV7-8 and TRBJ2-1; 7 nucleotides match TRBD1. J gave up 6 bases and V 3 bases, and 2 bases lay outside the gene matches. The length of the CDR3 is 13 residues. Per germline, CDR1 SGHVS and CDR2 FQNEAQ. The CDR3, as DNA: TGTGCCAGCAGCTTTTCAGGGGGCAATGAGCAGTTCTTC. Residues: CASSFSGGNEQFF.

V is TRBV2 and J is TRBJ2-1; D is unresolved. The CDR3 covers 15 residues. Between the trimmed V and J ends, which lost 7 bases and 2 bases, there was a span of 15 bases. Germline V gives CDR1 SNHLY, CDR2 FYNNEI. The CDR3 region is CASTQRHPTYNEQFF. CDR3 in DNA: TGTGCCAGCACCCAGAGACACCCGACCTACAATGAGCAGTTCTTC. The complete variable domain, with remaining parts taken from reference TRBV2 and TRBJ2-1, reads EPEVTQTPSHQVTQMGQEVILRCVPISNHLYFYWYRQILGQKVEFLVSFYNNEISEKSEIFDDQFSVERPDGSNFTLKIRSTKLEDSAMYFCASTQRHPTYNEQFFGPGTRLTVL.

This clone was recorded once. CDR3 region: CASSVAGTAVYEQYF. DNA for the CDR3: TGTGCCAGCAGCGTAGCCGGCACAGCCGTCTACGAGCAGTACTTC. This chain links TRBV9 with TRBJ2-7; the D is unclear. Trimming left V 0 bases short and J 3 bases short, with 13 bases between. The germline V gene has CDR1 SGDLS and CDR2 YYNGEE. There are 15 residues in the CDR3.

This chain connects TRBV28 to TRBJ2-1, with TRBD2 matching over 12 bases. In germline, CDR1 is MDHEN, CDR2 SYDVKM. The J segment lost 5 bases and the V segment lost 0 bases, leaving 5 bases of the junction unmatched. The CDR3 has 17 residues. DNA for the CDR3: TGTGCCAGCAGTTTATGGTCTAGCGGGGGGGTGGACAATGAGCAGTTCTTC. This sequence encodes CASSLWSSGGVDNEQFF. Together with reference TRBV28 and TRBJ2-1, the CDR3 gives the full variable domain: DVKVTQSSRYLVKRTGEKVFLECVQDMDHENMFWYRQDPGLGLRLIYFSYDVKMKEKGDIPEGYSVSREKKERFSLILESASTNQTSMYLCASSLWSSGGVDNEQFFGPGTRLTVL.

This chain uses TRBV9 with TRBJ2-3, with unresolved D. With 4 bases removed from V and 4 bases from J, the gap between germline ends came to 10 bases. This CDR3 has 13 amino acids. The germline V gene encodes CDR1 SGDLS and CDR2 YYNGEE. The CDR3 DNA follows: TGTGCCAGCAGCACAATGTCTGCAGATACGCAGTATTTT. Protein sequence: CASSTMSADTQYF.

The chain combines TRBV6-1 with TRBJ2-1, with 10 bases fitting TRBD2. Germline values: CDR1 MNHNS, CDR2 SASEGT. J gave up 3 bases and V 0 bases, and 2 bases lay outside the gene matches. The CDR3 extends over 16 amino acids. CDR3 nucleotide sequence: TGTGCCAGCAGTGAAGCTGTAGCGGGAGGCTACAATGAGCAGTTCTTC. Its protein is CASSEAVAGGYNEQFF.

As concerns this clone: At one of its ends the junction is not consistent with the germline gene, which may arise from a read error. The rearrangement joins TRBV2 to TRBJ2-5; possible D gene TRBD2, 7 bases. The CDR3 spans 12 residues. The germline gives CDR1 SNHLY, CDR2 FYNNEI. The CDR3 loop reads CASSERGGVGDF. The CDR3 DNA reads TGTGCCAGCAGTGAAAGGGGGGGAGTCGGTGACTTC.

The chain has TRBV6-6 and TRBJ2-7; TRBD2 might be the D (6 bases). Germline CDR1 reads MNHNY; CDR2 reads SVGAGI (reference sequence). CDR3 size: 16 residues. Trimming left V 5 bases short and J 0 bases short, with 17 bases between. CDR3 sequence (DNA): TGTGCCAGCAGTAGAAGAAGGGACGGGAGCTCCTACGAGCAGTACTTC. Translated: CASSRRRDGSSYEQYF.

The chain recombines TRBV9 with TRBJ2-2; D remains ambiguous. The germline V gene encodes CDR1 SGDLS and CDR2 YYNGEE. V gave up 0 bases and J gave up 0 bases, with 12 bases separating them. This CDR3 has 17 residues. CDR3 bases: TGTGCCAGCAGCGTAGCTTCCCAGGAAGCGAACACCGGGGAGCTGTTTTTT. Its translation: CASSVASQEANTGELFF.

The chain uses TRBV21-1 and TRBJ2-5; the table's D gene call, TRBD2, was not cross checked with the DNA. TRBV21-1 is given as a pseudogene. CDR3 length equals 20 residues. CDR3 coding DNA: TGTGCCAGCAGCAAAGCTGGAGGGACCGGACTAGCGGGTCGCCAAGAGACCCAGTACTTC. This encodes CASSKAGGTGLAGRQETQYF.

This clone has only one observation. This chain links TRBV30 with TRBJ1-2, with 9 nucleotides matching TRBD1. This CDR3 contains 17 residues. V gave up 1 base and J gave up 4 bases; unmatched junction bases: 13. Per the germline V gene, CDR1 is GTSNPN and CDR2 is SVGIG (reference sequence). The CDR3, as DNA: TGTGCCTGGAGTGGGACAGGGGAACTTCGAGGGGTCTATGGCTACACCTTC. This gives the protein CAWSGTGELRGVYGYTF.

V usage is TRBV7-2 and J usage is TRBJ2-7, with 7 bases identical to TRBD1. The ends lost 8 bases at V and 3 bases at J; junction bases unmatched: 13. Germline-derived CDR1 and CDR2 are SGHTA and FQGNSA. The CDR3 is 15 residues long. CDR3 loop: CASQPTRGPDYEQYF. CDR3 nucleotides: TGTGCCAGCCAACCCACGAGGGGGCCAGACTACGAGCAGTACTTC.